This T cell receptor beta chain was identified during a study of blood T cell repertoires in COVID-19. CDR1 is MNHNY and CDR2 is SVGAGI in the germline V gene (reference sequence). V shed 6 bases, J shed 4 bases, and the junction held 7 bases outside the gene matches. The CDR3 runs 16 residues. Libraries were prepared by immunoSEQ multiplex PCR; TCRdb keeps only in-frame clonotypes and omits some of them. The table shows more than 200,000 clones, with less than 90% occurring only once. The sample was peripheral blood. The TCR sequence derives from a man aged 25 to 40 with active or convalescent COVID-19. The V and J genes are TRBV6-6 and TRBJ2-3, with 13 bases identical to TRBD2. The CDR3 here is CASRSGTSGGADTQYF. In nucleotides, the CDR3 is TGTGCCAGCAGATCGGGAACTAGCGGGGGGGCAGATACGCAGTATTTT.